The sequence of this T cell receptor beta chain was determined in a study of blood T cells in healthy people across ages. From germline, CDR1 is MNHEY and CDR2 SVGAGI. The V gene end was trimmed by 6 bases and the J gene end by 11 bases; junction bases not matched to a gene: 9. The CDR3 covers 12 residues. Next came a second PCR, run for about 6 to 12 cycles, which used a sample-barcoded 5' primer along with a J-beta primer mix. Using its own MiXCR run on the 5' RACE reads, TCRdb lists one record per CDR3 protein. The repertoire has approximately 900,000 distinct CDR3 sequences, roughly 50% of them found once; the top ten carry 13%.

The sequenced sample was blood. This rearrangement joins TRBV6-5 to TRBJ1-1; 7 nucleotides agree with TRBD1. The receptor was isolated from a man aged 25-45 years in good health. The chain's CDR3 is CASSPRGREAFF. Written as DNA, the CDR3 is TGTGCCAGCAGCCCGAGGGGGCGCGAGGCTTTCTTT.